Below, 32 T cell receptor beta chains from the same sample are listed, as sequenced in a study of blood T cell repertoires in COVID-19. Method: immunoSEQ multiplex PCR; TCRdb's copy keeps in-frame clones and lacks some. This table has about 55,000 clones, more than 70% appearing once. Material for sequencing was peripheral blood. All receptors derive from a man aged 60-69 years with active COVID-19.

The chain has TRBV4-1 and TRBJ1-1; D remains ambiguous. This CDR3 is built from 17 residues. Between the trimmed V and J ends, which lost 4 bases and 0 bases, there was a span of 18 bases. Germline assignment: CDR1 MGHRA and CDR2 YSYEKL. The CDR3 protein is CASSPGPPRLMNTEAFF. The CDR3 coding sequence is TGCGCCAGCAGCCCTGGCCCTCCCAGGCTTATGAACACTGAAGCTTTCTTT.

The chain recombines TRBV19 with TRBJ1-1; 8 positions agree with TRBD1. V trimming: 10 bases; J trimming: 1 base; junction bases outside the gene matches: 8. The CDR3 totals 14 residues. Germline values: CDR1 LNHDA, CDR2 SQIVND (reference sequence). CDR3 coding DNA: TGTGCCACCTCCCAACAGGGGGGGAACACTGAAGCTTTCTTT. Amino acids: CATSQQGGNTEAFF.

This rearrangement joins TRBV7-3 to TRBJ2-2; 11 bases are a match to TRBD2. Germline V gene sequence: CDR1 SGHTA, CDR2 FQGTGA. V was pared by 5 bases and J by 8 bases, with 4 bases of the junction left unmatched. The CDR3 contains 14 residues. The CDR3 sequence is CASSPTSGSGELFF. In nucleotides, the CDR3 is TGTGCCAGCAGCCCAACTAGCGGGAGTGGGGAGCTGTTTTTT.

The chain carries TRBV10-3 and TRBJ2-1; 15 bases are a match to TRBD2. The germline V gene encodes CDR1 ENHRY and CDR2 SYGVKD. The CDR3 covers 17 residues. After removal of 3 bases from V and 9 bases from J, the junction contained 9 bases not matched to a gene. CDR3 bases: TGTGCCATCAGTGACGGACAGGGACTAGCGGGAGGCAGTGAGCAGTTCTTC. Protein sequence: CAISDGQGLAGGSEQFF.

This sequence joins TRBV18 and TRBJ2-3; no firm D call. Germline V CDR1 and CDR2: KGHSH, LQKENI. With 0 bases removed from V and 2 bases from J, the gap between germline ends came to 6 bases. The CDR3 is 14 amino acids. The CDR3 sequence is CASSPPINTDTQYF. CDR3 coding DNA: TGTGCCAGCTCACCACCCATCAACACAGATACGCAGTATTTT.

The chain links TRBV27 to TRBJ2-2, with 8 bases aligning to TRBD2. The V gene end was trimmed by 6 bases and the J gene end by 2 bases; junction bases not matched to a gene: 5. The CDR3 spans 15 residues. From germline, CDR1 is MNHEY and CDR2 SMNVEV (reference sequence). This CDR3 is CASSRGGDNTGELFF. Here the CDR3 DNA reads TGTGCCAGCAGCCGGGGGGGTGATAACACCGGGGAGCTGTTTTTT.

The CDR3, as DNA: TGTGCCAGCAGCCCCAAGGCGGGGGGCCACAATGAGCAGTTCTTC. It specifies CASSPKAGGHNEQFF. The J gene is TRBJ2-1, the V gene TRBV13, with TRBD2 matching over 8 bases. Germline assignment: CDR1 PRHDT and CDR2 FYEKMQ (reference sequence). The CDR3 contains 15 residues. The J segment lost 5 bases and the V segment lost 5 bases, leaving 8 bases of the junction unmatched. Combining the CDR3 with reference TRBV13 and TRBJ2-1 gives the whole variable domain AAGVIQSPRHLIKEKRETATLKCYPIPRHDTVYWYQQGPGQDPQFLISFYEKMQSDKGSIPDRFSAQQFSDYHSELNMSSLELGDSALYFCASSPKAGGHNEQFFGPGTRLTVL.

The V call is TRBV28, the J call TRBJ2-7; D is possibly TRBD2 (5 bases). CDR1 is MDHEN, CDR2 SYDVKM, per germline. This CDR3 comprises 13 residues. V was pared by 5 bases and J by 6 bases, with 14 bases between. CDR3 sequence reads: CASSVTLAVEQYF. The CDR3 DNA sequence: TGTGCCAGCAGTGTAACGCTAGCTGTCGAGCAGTACTTC. Together with reference TRBV28 and TRBJ2-7, the CDR3 gives the full variable domain: DVKVTQSSRYLVKRTGEKVFLECVQDMDHENMFWYRQDPGLGLRLIYFSYDVKMKEKGDIPEGYSVSREKKERFSLILESASTNQTSMYLCASSVTLAVEQYFGPGTRLTVT.

V gene TRBV5-6 combines with J gene TRBJ2-3, with 8 bases matching TRBD2. The germline gives CDR1 SGHDT, CDR2 YYEEEE. The J segment lost 1 base and the V segment lost 0 bases, leaving 4 bases of the junction unmatched. CDR3 length: 16 residues. The CDR3 DNA reads as TGTGCCAGCAGCTTGGGCGGGGGGTCTCGCACAGATACGCAGTATTTT. Amino acid sequence: CASSLGGGSRTDTQYF.

The chain joins TRBV7-2 to TRBJ1-5; D perhaps matches TRBD1 (5 bases). The CDR3 is 15 amino acids. The V end was cut by 1 base, the J end by 5 bases, with 12 bases between. Germline loops: CDR1 SGHTA, CDR2 FQGNSA. CDR3 region: CASSLVAGIDQPQHF. The CDR3 DNA reads TGTGCCAGCAGCTTAGTGGCAGGGATCGATCAGCCCCAGCATTTT.

V gene TRBV4-2 combines with J gene TRBJ1-2; D might be TRBD1 (5 bases). The CDR3 consists of 15 residues. CDR1 and CDR2 (germline): LGHNA, YNFKEQ. V lost 4 bases and J lost 1, with 13 bases in between. In DNA form, the CDR3 reads TGTGCCAGCAGCCGCCAGGGTATCGATAACTATGGCTACACCTTC. It codes for CASSRQGIDNYGYTF.

The V call is TRBV27, the J call TRBJ1-1; D not resolved. From germline, CDR1 is MNHEY and CDR2 SMNVEV (reference sequence). The CDR3 is 14 residues long. V was clipped by 5 bases and J by 5 bases, with 15 bases between them. In DNA form, the CDR3 reads TGTGCCAGCAGTCGAGTGGCCGGAGAGACTGAAGCTTTCTTT. This translates into CASSRVAGETEAFF.

The rearrangement links TRBV2 to TRBJ2-3, with 10 bases matching TRBD2. This CDR3 is 14 amino acids long. Germline V CDR1 and CDR2: SNHLY, FYNNEI. V dropped 6 bases and J dropped 5; count of bases not matched to a gene: 5. The CDR3 bases are TGTGCCAGCAGGAGCGGGAGGGGCCTAGATACGCAGTATTTT. Translating it yields CASRSGRGLDTQYF. Full variable domain (outside the CDR3, taken from reference TRBV2 and TRBJ2-3): EPEVTQTPSHQVTQMGQEVILRCVPISNHLYFYWYRQILGQKVEFLVSFYNNEISEKSEIFDDQFSVERPDGSNFTLKIRSTKLEDSAMYFCASRSGRGLDTQYFGPGTRLTVL.

This clone was seen only a few times. The chain's CDR3 is CASSLDSYGYTF. CDR3 nucleotides: TGTGCCAGCAGTCTAGACAGCTATGGCTACACCTTC. The chain carries TRBV12-3 or TRBV12-4 and TRBJ1-2, with D perhaps matching TRBD1 (5 bases). The CDR3 consists of 12 residues. The V end was cut by 5 bases, the J end by 4 bases, with 8 bases between.

The chain is built from TRBV9 and TRBJ1-6, with D maybe TRBD1 (5 bases). V lost 0 bases to trimming and J lost 7 bases, with 11 bases between them. Germline CDR1 reads SGDLS; CDR2 reads YYNGEE. There are 15 residues in the CDR3. CDR3 sequence (DNA): TGTGCCAGCAGCGTAGGGGGGGACCTAAATTCACCCCTCCACTTT. Translated: CASSVGGDLNSPLHF.

The chain uses TRBV7-4 and TRBJ2-7; D may be TRBD1 (6 bases). This CDR3 is 14 amino acids long. CDR1 and CDR2 from the germline V gene are SGHVT and SQSDAQ. Trimming cost V 5 bases and J 1 base, with 12 bases left between them. This CDR3 reads CASSTRTGSYEQYF. As DNA, the CDR3 is TGTGCCAGCAGCACACGAACAGGGTCCTACGAGCAGTACTTC.

The rearrangement uses TRBV19 and TRBJ1-2, with D possibly matching TRBD1 (6 bases). Germline V gives CDR1 LNHDA, CDR2 SQIVND (reference sequence). The CDR3 is made up of 15 amino acids. V dropped 4 bases and J dropped 4 bases, with 16 bases sitting between them. As DNA, the CDR3 is TGTGCCAGTAGTAGAAATCAGGGGCTGGGCTATGGCTACACCTTC. It specifies CASSRNQGLGYGYTF.

V gene TRBV30 combines with J gene TRBJ2-1, with 13 bases that match TRBD2. CDR3 length: 13 residues. Germline lookup yields CDR1 GTSNPN and CDR2 SVGIG (reference sequence). J was trimmed by 8 bases and V by 8 bases; bases with no gene match: 6. As DNA, the CDR3 is TGTGCCAGGGGACTAGCGGGATTCGATGAGCAGTTCTTC. This codes for CARGLAGFDEQFF.

This chain joins TRBV4-2 and TRBJ1-6; 9 bases are shared with TRBD1. Per the germline V gene, CDR1 is LGHNA and CDR2 is YNFKEQ. Germline trimming cut 3 bases from V and 7 bases from J; bases unmatched to any gene: 7. The CDR3 runs to 16 residues. CDR3 amino acids: CASSQGIQGANSPLHF. The CDR3, as DNA: TGTGCCAGCAGCCAGGGGATACAGGGGGCAAATTCACCCCTCCACTTT.

This clone was counted between two and nine times. CDR3 DNA: TGTGCCAGCAGCCCCTACCGGGACAGGGGGCGCGAGCAGTACTTC. The encoded protein is CASSPYRDRGREQYF. The rearrangement links TRBV7-9 to TRBJ2-7; 12 bases fit TRBD1. The CDR3 contains 15 residues. V lost 5 bases to trimming and J lost 6 bases; unmatched junction nucleotides: 8. From germline, CDR1 is SEHNR and CDR2 FQNEAQ (reference sequence).

The genes are TRBV11-3 and TRBJ2-1; maybe TRBD2 (5 bases). The CDR3 covers 16 residues. Trimming took 3 bases from V and 7 from J, leaving 19 bases between them. Germline-derived CDR1 and CDR2 are SGHNT and YENEEA. The CDR3 DNA reads TGTGCCAGCAGCTTTAGGCTTTCGGGGAATAGGAATGAGCAGTTCTTC. It yields the protein CASSFRLSGNRNEQFF.

V is TRBV9 and J is TRBJ2-2; 8 bases align to TRBD1. The CDR3 loop spans 17 amino acids. Germline-derived CDR1 and CDR2 are SGDLS and YYNGEE. Trimming removed 4 bases from V and 0 bases from J; junction bases left unmatched: 8. CDR3 bases: TGTGCCAGCAGCTCATTGGGACAGGCCCCGAACACCGGGGAGCTGTTTTTT. Protein sequence: CASSSLGQAPNTGELFF.

The rearrangement links TRBV10-3 to TRBJ1-1, with no clear D. Deletions cut 2 bases from V and 5 bases from J, with 6 bases between. The germline CDR1 and CDR2 sequences are ENHRY and SYGVKD. The CDR3 is made up of 12 amino acids. The CDR3 sequence: CAISERETEAFF. DNA for the CDR3: TGTGCCATCAGTGAGAGGGAGACTGAAGCTTTCTTT.

This sequence joins TRBV7-8 and TRBJ2-3; 10 bases fit TRBD2. Trimming removed 0 bases from V and 3 bases from J; junction bases left unmatched: 6. The germline gives CDR1 SGHVS, CDR2 FQNEAQ. The CDR3 sequence is 17 residues long. The CDR3 bases are TGTGCCAGCAGCTTAGCCTCCAGCGGGAGGGCAACAGATACGCAGTATTTT. Its protein product is CASSLASSGRATDTQYF.

The chain carries TRBV5-4 and TRBJ2-3; a weak D match, TRBD1 (5 bases). There are 14 residues in the CDR3. Germline V lookup: CDR1 SGHNT, CDR2 YYREEE (reference sequence). V was pared by 5 bases and J by 2 bases, with 12 bases between. CDR3 region: CASRVWGLTDTQYF. CDR3 DNA: TGTGCCAGCAGGGTGTGGGGCCTCACAGATACGCAGTATTTT.

The chain links TRBV30 to TRBJ1-5; D may be TRBD1 (6 bases). The ends were cut back, 4 bases at V and 6 bases at J, with 10 bases in the middle. The CDR3 runs 12 residues. From germline, CDR1 is GTSNPN and CDR2 SVGIG (reference sequence). DNA for the CDR3: TGTGCCTGGAACAGGGCAGGTCAGCCCCAGCATTTT. Protein: CAWNRAGQPQHF.

The chain uses TRBV7-8 and TRBJ2-7, with TRBD2 matching 8 bases. V shed 2 bases and J 0 bases; nucleotides not matched to a gene: 6. Germline CDR1 SGHVS, CDR2 FQNEAQ. The CDR3 covers 16 residues. CDR3 DNA sequence: TGTGCCAGCAGCTTACTCGGGGGGGCGATCTCCTACGAGCAGTACTTC. It encodes CASSLLGGAISYEQYF.

The chain couples TRBV28 to TRBJ2-2; D is perhaps TRBD2 (5 bases). Germline lookup yields CDR1 MDHEN and CDR2 SYDVKM. This CDR3 is built from 14 residues. V was clipped by 8 bases and J by 5 bases, with 15 bases between them. The CDR3 loop reads CASGEPTGTGELFF. CDR3 sequence (DNA): TGTGCCAGCGGAGAACCCACGGGGACCGGGGAGCTGTTTTTT.

The rearrangement uses TRBV7-8 and TRBJ1-2, with a tentative D call TRBD1 (5 bases). V was trimmed by 2 bases and J by 6 bases, leaving 13 bases between them. Per the germline V gene, CDR1 is SGHVS and CDR2 is FQNEAQ. The CDR3 has 14 amino acids. The CDR3 reads CASSLKQEKDGYTF. The CDR3 coding sequence is TGTGCCAGCAGCTTAAAACAGGAGAAGGATGGCTACACCTTC.

This chain uses TRBV14 with TRBJ1-6, with 7 nucleotides matching TRBD1. Germline values: CDR1 SGHDN, CDR2 FVKESK. This CDR3 region has 15 residues. V was pared by 8 bases and J by 4 bases, with 8 bases of the junction left unmatched. CDR3: CASAPPGQYNSPLHF. The CDR3 DNA sequence: TGTGCCAGCGCACCTCCGGGACAGTATAATTCACCCCTCCACTTT. The whole variable domain, remainder taken from reference TRBV14 and TRBJ1-6, is EAGVTQFPSHSVIEKGQTVTLRCDPISGHDNLYWYRRVMGKEIKFLLHFVKESKQDESGMPNNRFLAERTGGTYSTLKVQPAELEDSGVYFCASAPPGQYNSPLHFGNGTRLTVT.

J is TRBJ2-3 and V is TRBV18, with TRBD2 matching 12 bases. CDR3 length equals 18 residues. The germline CDR1 and CDR2 sequences are KGHSH and LQKENI. The V gene end was trimmed by 3 bases and the J gene end by 2 bases; junction bases not matched to a gene: 9. CDR3 region: CASSPPLLAGGNTDTQYF. The CDR3 coding sequence is TGTGCCAGCTCACCTCCCCTTCTAGCGGGGGGGAACACAGATACGCAGTATTTT. Full variable domain (rest looked up from reference TRBV18 and TRBJ2-3): NAGVMQNPRHLVRRRGQEARLRCSPMKGHSHVYWYRQLPEEGLKFMVYLQKENIIDESGMPKERFSAEFPKEGPSILRIQQVVRGDSAAYFCASSPPLLAGGNTDTQYFGPGTRLTVL.

V gene TRBV9 combines with J gene TRBJ1-2; TRBD1 agrees at 7 bases. V shed 0 bases, J shed 7 bases, and the junction held 9 bases outside the gene matches. Germline CDR1 is SGDLS and CDR2 is YYNGEE. The CDR3 has 15 amino acids. In DNA, the CDR3 is TGTGCCAGCAGCGTAGCGGGGCAGGGGGTAATTGGCTACACCTTC. Its protein is CASSVAGQGVIGYTF.